The 12 T cell receptor beta chains in this list originate from one sample, sequenced in a study of OX40 agonist ivuxolimab in advanced cancers. Libraries were made using the immunoSEQ multiplex PCR assay. The table comes from immuneACCESS by way of TCRdb, which keeps in-frame sequences with V and J called. Part of the clones is missing from these tables; in studies checked, under half for an unresolved V gene and the rest for unknown reasons. The sample contains approximately 60,000 clones, about four fifths of them found a single time. The top ten constitute approximately 1% of the sample. The sequencing here drew on CD4+ or CD8+ T cells sorted from blood, taken in a trial of the OX40 agonist ivuxolimab. All receptors derive from an adult with an advanced solid tumor such as melanoma, head and neck, liver or kidney cancer.

The rearrangement uses TRBV27 and TRBJ2-1; no clear D. Deletions cut 4 bases from V and 5 bases from J, with 9 bases between. The germline V gene encodes CDR1 MNHEY and CDR2 SMNVEV (reference sequence). The CDR3 runs 13 residues. The CDR3 region is CASSSYRDNEQFF. In nucleotides, the CDR3 is TGTGCCAGCAGTTCGTACCGAGACAATGAGCAGTTCTTC.

The V gene is TRBV19, the J gene TRBJ2-2, with 8 positions matching TRBD2. The CDR3 is 14 amino acids. Germline V gene data show CDR1 as LNHDA and CDR2 as SQIVND (reference sequence). Trimming took 9 bases from V and 4 from J; bases not matched to a gene: 7. The CDR3 reads CASDSGEGTGELFF. The DNA of the CDR3 is TGTGCCAGCGATAGCGGGGAGGGCACCGGGGAGCTGTTTTTT.

In DNA, the CDR3 is TGTGCCAGCAGTGACCTCTATGGCTACACCTTC. This encodes CASSDLYGYTF. This chain joins TRBV6-1 and TRBJ1-2; unclear D gene. Trimming removed 3 bases at V and 4 bases at J, with 3 bases between. CDR3 length: 11 residues. Germline CDR1 and CDR2: MNHNS and SASEGT.

This CDR3 reads CAWSGQGQGSPLHF. The CDR3 region has the DNA TGTGCCTGGAGCGGACAGGGCCAGGGTTCACCCCTCCACTTT. This chain connects TRBV30 to TRBJ1-6, with 8 bases lining up with TRBD1. The CDR3 sequence is 14 residues long. Germline V gene sequence: CDR1 GTSNPN, CDR2 SVGIG (reference sequence). Germline trimming cut 3 bases from V and 9 bases from J; bases unmatched to any gene: 7.

This clone was observed a few times. The V and J genes are TRBV11-2 and TRBJ1-1, with 8 bases aligning to TRBD1. CDR1 and CDR2 (germline): SGHAT, FQNNGV. With 4 bases clipped from V and 7 bases from J, the junction kept 8 bases outside the gene matches. CDR3 size: 14 residues. The CDR3 nucleotides read TGTGCCAGCAGCTCCGTTCGACAGGGGTTTGAAGCTTTCTTT. Its protein product is CASSSVRQGFEAFF.

In nucleotides, the CDR3 is TGTGCTTTCGATAACTATGGCTACACCTTC. Translating it yields CAFDNYGYTF. The chain links TRBV30 to TRBJ1-2; D remains ambiguous. The germline V gene encodes CDR1 GTSNPN and CDR2 SVGIG (reference sequence). CDR3 length: 10 residues.

By its share, this clone is medium-sized. The chain joins TRBV30 to TRBJ1-2, with 9 nucleotides matching TRBD1. The CDR3 has 14 residues. Germline CDR1 and CDR2: GTSNPN and SVGIG (reference sequence). With V trimmed by 0 bases and J by 7 bases, 6 bases remained unmatched. In nucleotides, the CDR3 is TGTGCCTGGAGTGTACAGGTGACAGGGGGTGGCTACACCTTC. Amino acid sequence: CAWSVQVTGGGYTF.

This sequence joins TRBV11-3 and TRBJ2-3, with D tentatively TRBD2 (5 bases). Per the germline V gene, CDR1 is SGHNT and CDR2 is YENEEA. The CDR3 is made up of 16 amino acids. V was pared by 1 base and J by 1 base, with 12 bases between. CDR3 sequence: CASSLAAGLGTDTQYF. The CDR3 coding sequence is TGTGCCAGCAGCTTAGCCGCGGGCCTTGGCACAGATACGCAGTATTTT.

The V call is TRBV9, the J call TRBJ2-5; 9 bases line up with TRBD1. The CDR3 spans 16 residues. With 0 bases clipped from V and 4 bases from J, the junction kept 7 bases outside the gene matches. In germline, CDR1 is SGDLS, CDR2 YYNGEE. The CDR3 loop is CASSVGTGAMVETQYF. CDR3 bases: TGTGCCAGCAGCGTAGGGACAGGGGCCATGGTAGAGACCCAGTACTTC.

This clone appeared once. V and J are TRBV29-1 and TRBJ1-2; 8 bases map to TRBD1. The germline V gene has CDR1 SQVTM and CDR2 ANQGSEA. Losses at the gene ends were 8 bases for V and 2 bases for J; bases not matched to a gene: 4. CDR3 size: 12 residues. The DNA for the CDR3 is TGCAGCTCCCGACAGGGGAACTATGGCTACACCTTC. Its protein product is CSSRQGNYGYTF.

The J gene is TRBJ1-1, the V gene TRBV7-2; perhaps TRBD1 as D (5 bases). The CDR3 loop spans 14 amino acids. The germline V and J ends were trimmed by 5 bases and 1 base, with 11 bases remaining between them. From germline, CDR1 is SGHTA and CDR2 FQGNSA. The CDR3 nucleotides are TGTGCCAGCAGCGACCGTCAGGGGAACACTGAAGCTTTCTTT. It is translated as CASSDRQGNTEAFF.

This clone was picked up one time. This chain uses TRBV7-2 with TRBJ2-2; 8 nucleotides align to TRBD2. Germline V gene lookup returns CDR1 SGHTA and CDR2 FQGNSA. CDR3 length: 16 amino acids. The V gene end was trimmed by 1 base and the J gene end by 6 bases; junction bases not matched to a gene: 7. The DNA for the CDR3 is TGTGCCAGCAGCTTAGTTGGCGGGGGGTTCCCCGGGGAGCTGTTTTTT. Translated, it gives CASSLVGGGFPGELFF.